This is a list of T cell receptor beta chains from one sample in a study of blood T cell repertoires in COVID-19. Measured with immunoSEQ multiplex PCR; TCRdb has only the in-frame clones, and not every one. The sample yields some 70,000 clones, 80% to 90% seen once. Source material: peripheral blood. These receptor sequences come from a woman aged 55-69 years with acute or convalescent COVID-19. Each CDR3 is given with its conserved first and last residue. Fields, in order: J gene, clone size, V gene, D gene, CDR3 protein, CDR3 DNA. D genes are given only for firm matches. Clone size, where shown, is once, few, many, or a class for clones that have expanded.

TRBJ2-1,.,TRBV19,TRBD1,CASRRQGDAYNEQFF,TGTGCCAGTAGAAGACAGGGTGACGCCTACAATGAGCAGTTCTTC
TRBJ2-5,.,TRBV5-6,.,CASSFLETQYF,TGTGCCAGCAGCTTCCTTGAGACCCAGTACTTC
TRBJ1-4,few,TRBV10-2,.,CASDGRSEKLFF,TGCGCCAGCGATGGGAGGAGTGAAAAACTGTTTTTT
TRBJ2-4,.,TRBV2,.,CASSERGSLIQYF,TGTGCCAGCAGTGAAAGGGGCAGCTTAATTCAGTACTTC
TRBJ1-5,.,TRBV6-6,TRBD1,CASRFDRGLGQPQHF,TGTGCCAGCAGATTTGACAGGGGGCTCGGTCAGCCCCAGCATTTT
TRBJ1-1,few,TRBV27,.,CASSLSSWVAEAFF,TGTGCCAGCAGTTTAAGTAGCTGGGTTGCTGAAGCTTTCTTT
TRBJ1-6,.,TRBV10-3,TRBD1,CAISLGTGGNSPLHF,TGTGCCATCAGCCTCGGGACAGGGGGAAATTCACCCCTCCACTTT
TRBJ2-5,.,TRBV5-1,TRBD2,CASSRGGGLETQYF,TGCGCCAGCAGCCGGGGGGGCGGCTTGGAGACCCAGTACTTC
TRBJ1-5,.,TRBV2,TRBD1,CASRGQGVGNQPQHF,TGTGCCAGCAGGGGACAGGGGGTTGGGAATCAGCCCCAGCATTTT
TRBJ1-6,.,TRBV9,.,CASSVDPGYNSPLHF,TGTGCCAGCAGCGTAGATCCAGGCTATAATTCACCCCTCCACTTT
TRBJ2-5,.,TRBV18,.,CASSTDNTGSLRETQYF,TGTGCCAGCTCGACAGACAATACAGGCTCCTTGAGAGAGACCCAGTACTTC
TRBJ1-2,.,TRBV28,.,CASSLNVGGVVAF,TGTGCCAGCAGTTTGAATGTCGGGGGGGTGGTCGCCTTC
TRBJ2-5,.,TRBV24-1,TRBD1,CATSRGQGEETQYF,TGTGCCACCAGTCGGGGTCAGGGGGAAGAGACCCAGTACTTC
TRBJ2-7,.,TRBV28,.,CASSYIAGTANYYSYEQYF,TGTGCCAGCAGCTACATAGCCGGGACTGCTAACTACTATTCCTACGAGCAGTACTTC
TRBJ1-4,.,TRBV19,TRBD1,CASRGTGDPNEKLFF,TGTGCCAGTAGGGGGACAGGGGATCCTAATGAAAAACTGTTTTTT
TRBJ1-2,.,TRBV6-5,TRBD1,CASSSDRVRGYTF,TGTGCCAGCAGTTCGGACAGGGTCCGAGGCTACACCTTC
TRBJ1-6,.,TRBV5-8,.,CASSSGRRGLVLHF,TGTGCCAGCAGCTCGGGGAGGCGAGGGCTGGTCCTCCACTTT
TRBJ2-3,once,TRBV6-1,TRBD2,CASSVVTSGNSGTQYF,TGTGCCAGCAGTGTAGTTACTAGCGGGAACTCGGGTACGCAGTATTTT
TRBJ2-3,.,TRBV19,TRBD1,CASSMEPGQSTDTQYF,TGTGCCAGTAGTATGGAGCCGGGACAGAGCACAGATACGCAGTATTTT
TRBJ2-1,.,TRBV14,TRBD1,CASSQDRGTLYNEQFF,TGTGCCAGCAGCCAAGACAGGGGGACCCTGTACAATGAGCAGTTCTTC
TRBJ1-1,.,TRBV30,.,CAWSVGGLAFF,TGTGCCTGGAGTGTTGGAGGGCTAGCTTTCTTT
TRBJ2-2,.,TRBV5-1,.,CASSLAMVPSTGELFF,TGCGCCAGCAGCTTGGCTATGGTCCCGAGCACCGGGGAGCTGTTTTTT
TRBJ1-1,.,TRBV14,.,CASSRTAMGRGDTEAFF,TGTGCCAGCAGCCGTACCGCGATGGGGCGCGGGGACACTGAAGCTTTCTTT
TRBJ1-6,.,TRBV28,.,CASGEVVSNSPLHF,TGTGCCAGCGGAGAGGTAGTAAGTAATTCACCCCTCCACTTT
TRBJ1-2,.,TRBV27,.,CASSSNPGLLNYGYTF,TGTGCCAGCAGTTCGAATCCGGGACTCTTGAACTATGGCTACACCTTC